A single T cell receptor (beta chain) is shown here with its context. Its antigen is not identified. The data were produced by immunoSEQ multiplex PCR, yet TCRdb's version contains in-frame clones alone and is incomplete. The repertoire holds roughly 99,000 clones, with about 93% as singletons. This entry comes from a study of T cell responses to AZD1222 COVID-19 vaccine. Germline CDR1 is SNHLY and CDR2 is FYNNEI. CDR3 size: 13 residues. Between the trimmed V and J ends, which lost 6 bases and 3 bases, there was a span of 9 bases. Study-wide results and caveats: Recipients of AZD1222 seropositive at baseline numbered only 5 to 7.

V usage is TRBV2 and J usage is TRBJ1-5; tentatively, D is TRBD1 (6 bases). This specimen was peripheral blood, taken 28 days after the second AZD1222 dose. This receptor was taken from an adult who received the AZD1222 COVID-19 vaccine. CDR3 protein: CASSRDNNQPQHF. Written as DNA, the CDR3 is TGTGCCAGCAGCCGGGACAACAATCAGCCCCAGCATTTT.